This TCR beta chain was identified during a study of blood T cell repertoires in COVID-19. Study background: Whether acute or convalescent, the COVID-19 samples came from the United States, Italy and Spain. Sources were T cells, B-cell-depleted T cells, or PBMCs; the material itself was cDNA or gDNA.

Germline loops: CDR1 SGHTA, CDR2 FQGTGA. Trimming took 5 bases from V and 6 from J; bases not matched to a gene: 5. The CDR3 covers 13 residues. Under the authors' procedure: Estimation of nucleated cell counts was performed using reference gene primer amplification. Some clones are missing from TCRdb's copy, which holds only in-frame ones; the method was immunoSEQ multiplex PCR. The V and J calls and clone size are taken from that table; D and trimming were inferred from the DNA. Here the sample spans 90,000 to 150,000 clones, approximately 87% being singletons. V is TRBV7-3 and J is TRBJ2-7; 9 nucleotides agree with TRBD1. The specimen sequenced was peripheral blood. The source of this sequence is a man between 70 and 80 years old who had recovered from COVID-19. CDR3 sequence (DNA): TGTGCCAGCAGCAGCCGACAGGGGGGCGAGCAGTACTTC. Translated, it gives CASSSRQGGEQYF.